The 6 T cell receptor beta chains reported below all come from one sample, sequenced in a study of technical replicates of blood from a few donors. Assay used: immunoSEQ multiplex PCR; TCRdb lists only in-frame clones, some missing. The sample consists of about 100,000 clones, approximately 94% of them appearing once. The sequencing sample was made of T cells isolated from PBMCs. These receptors all come from a human donor in good health.

The rearrangement uses TRBV6-1 and TRBJ1-1; no firm D call. This CDR3 contains 13 residues. Deletions cut 8 bases from V and 1 base from J, with 11 bases between. Germline V gene sequence: CDR1 MNHNS, CDR2 SASEGT. CDR3 amino acids: CASAAFWNTEAFF. The CDR3 DNA reads TGTGCCAGCGCCGCGTTCTGGAACACTGAAGCTTTCTTT.

The chain carries TRBV25-1 and TRBJ2-7; 9 bases map to TRBD1. Germline CDR1 reads MGHDK; CDR2 reads SYGVNS. Losses at the gene ends were 2 bases for V and 4 bases for J; bases not matched to a gene: 6. The CDR3 consists of 15 residues. The CDR3, as DNA: TGTGCCAGCAGTGAAGAGGGGACAGGGATATACGAGCAGTACTTC. Protein: CASSEEGTGIYEQYF.

The J gene is TRBJ1-3, the V gene TRBV10-2, with a possible D match to TRBD1 (5 bases). Germline V gene data show CDR1 as WSHSY and CDR2 as SAAADI. V lost 0 bases to trimming and J lost 4 bases, with 13 bases between them. CDR3 length: 16 amino acids. This chain's CDR3 is CASSESVSGLGNTIYF. CDR3 bases: TGCGCCAGCAGTGAGTCGGTGTCAGGGTTAGGAAACACCATATATTTT.

This rearrangement joins TRBV5-1 to TRBJ2-7, with D possibly matching TRBD1 (6 bases). Germline V gives CDR1 SGHRS, CDR2 YFSETQ. The CDR3 extends over 12 amino acids. V dropped 2 bases and J dropped 4 bases, with 7 bases sitting between them. The CDR3 DNA sequence: TGCGCCAGCAGCTTACAGGGTTACGAGCAGTACTTC. Protein sequence: CASSLQGYEQYF.

This clone appeared once. The gene calls are TRBV15 and TRBJ1-5; the D gene is possibly TRBD1 (6 bases). CDR1 LNHNV and CDR2 YYDKDF come from the germline V gene (reference sequence). CDR3 length: 15 residues. V was shortened by 2 bases and J by 9 bases, with 17 bases between the two germline ends. The CDR3 is CATSRTGLKIRPQHF. In DNA, the CDR3 is TGTGCCACCAGCAGAACAGGGTTGAAAATTCGGCCCCAGCATTTT.

The chain links TRBV5-4 to TRBJ2-7, with TRBD2 identical over 8 bases. CDR1 is SGHNT and CDR2 is YYREEE in the germline V gene (reference sequence). Unmatched junction bases numbered 10, after V lost 1 base and J lost 7 bases. This CDR3 contains 15 residues. The CDR3, as DNA: TGTGCCAGCAGCTTGATGGACGGGGGGGCCGGTGAGCAGTACTTC. Translation gives CASSLMDGGAGEQYF.